This TCR beta chain was captured by sequencing in a study of blood T cell repertoires in COVID-19. About the study: Acute and convalescent COVID-19 samples came from the United States, Italy and Spain. Sample material is recorded as cDNA or gDNA derived from T cells, B-cell-depleted T cells, or PBMCs.

Authors' analysis steps: Estimated nucleated cell counts came from reference gene primer amplification. Here immunoSEQ multiplex PCR was the method, and the copy in TCRdb shows in-frame clones only, minus some. From that table come the V and J calls and clone size; the DNA was used to work out D and trimming. The repertoire holds 95,000 to 120,000 clones, with more than 80% as singletons. The trim removed 4 bases at V and 7 bases at J, leaving 7 bases unmatched. Germline V gene sequence: CDR1 SGHRS, CDR2 YFSETQ. CDR3 size: 15 residues. The receptor was derived from a woman in her forties with acute or convalescent COVID-19. The sequenced material came from peripheral blood. The J gene is TRBJ1-4, the V gene TRBV5-1, with 10 positions matching TRBD1. The CDR3 sequence is CASSAGQGVGEKLFF. CDR3 DNA: TGCGCCAGCAGCGCCGGACAGGGGGTGGGTGAAAAACTGTTTTTT.